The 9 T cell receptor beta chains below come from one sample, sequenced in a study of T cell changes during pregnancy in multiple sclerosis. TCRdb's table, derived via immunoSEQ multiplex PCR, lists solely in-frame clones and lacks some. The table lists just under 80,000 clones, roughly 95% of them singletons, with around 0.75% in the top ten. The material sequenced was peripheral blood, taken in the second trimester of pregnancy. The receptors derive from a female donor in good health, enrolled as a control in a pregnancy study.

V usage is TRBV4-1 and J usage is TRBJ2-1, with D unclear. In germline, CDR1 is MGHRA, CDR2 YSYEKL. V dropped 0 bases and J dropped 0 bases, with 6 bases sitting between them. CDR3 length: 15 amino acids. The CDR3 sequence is CASSQDPGSYNEQFF. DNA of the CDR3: TGCGCCAGCAGCCAAGATCCAGGCTCCTACAATGAGCAGTTCTTC.

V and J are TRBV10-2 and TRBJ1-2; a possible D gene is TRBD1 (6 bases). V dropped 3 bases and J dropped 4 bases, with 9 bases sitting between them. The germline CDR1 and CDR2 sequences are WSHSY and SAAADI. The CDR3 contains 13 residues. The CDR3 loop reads CASSEGGGYGYTF. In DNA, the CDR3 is TGCGCCAGCAGTGAAGGGGGGGGCTATGGCTACACCTTC.

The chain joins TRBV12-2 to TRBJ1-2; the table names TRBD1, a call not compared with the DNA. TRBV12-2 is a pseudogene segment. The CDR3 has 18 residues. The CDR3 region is CASRSWDSQDKANYGYTF. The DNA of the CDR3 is TGTGCAAGTCGCTCCTGGGACAGTCAAGACAAAGCTAACTATGGCTACACCTTC.

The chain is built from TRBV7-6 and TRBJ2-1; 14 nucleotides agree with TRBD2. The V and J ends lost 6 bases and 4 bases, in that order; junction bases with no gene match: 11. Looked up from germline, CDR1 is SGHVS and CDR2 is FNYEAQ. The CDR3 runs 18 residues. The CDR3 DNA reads TGTGCCAGCAGTTTTATTTTGACTAGCGGGGGGGAGTACAATGAGCAGTTCTTC. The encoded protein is CASSFILTSGGEYNEQFF.

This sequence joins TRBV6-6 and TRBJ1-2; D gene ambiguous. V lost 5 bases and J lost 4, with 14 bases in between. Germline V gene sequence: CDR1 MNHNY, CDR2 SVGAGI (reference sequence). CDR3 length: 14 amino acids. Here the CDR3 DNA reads TGTGCCAGCAGTACGACCGGGAGTCTCTATGGCTACACCTTC. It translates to CASSTTGSLYGYTF.

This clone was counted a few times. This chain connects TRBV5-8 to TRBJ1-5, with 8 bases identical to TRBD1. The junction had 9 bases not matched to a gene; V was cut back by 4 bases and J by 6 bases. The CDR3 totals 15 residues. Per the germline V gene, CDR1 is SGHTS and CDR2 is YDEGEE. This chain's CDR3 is CASSQDRVGFQPQHF. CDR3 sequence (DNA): TGTGCCAGCAGCCAGGACAGGGTGGGTTTTCAGCCCCAGCATTTT.

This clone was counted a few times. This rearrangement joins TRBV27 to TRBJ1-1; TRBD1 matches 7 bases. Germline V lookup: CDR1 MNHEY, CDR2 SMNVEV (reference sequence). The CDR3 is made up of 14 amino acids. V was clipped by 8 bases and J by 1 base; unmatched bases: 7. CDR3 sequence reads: CASWTQGPNTEAFF. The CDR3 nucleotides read TGTGCCAGCTGGACACAGGGGCCGAACACTGAAGCTTTCTTT.

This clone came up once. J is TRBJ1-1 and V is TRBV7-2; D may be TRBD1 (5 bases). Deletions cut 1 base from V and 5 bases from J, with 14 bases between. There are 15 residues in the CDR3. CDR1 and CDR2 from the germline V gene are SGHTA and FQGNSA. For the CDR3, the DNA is TGTGCCAGCAGCTTAGGGGGCGGGGAGGGTACTGAAGCTTTCTTT. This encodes CASSLGGGEGTEAFF.

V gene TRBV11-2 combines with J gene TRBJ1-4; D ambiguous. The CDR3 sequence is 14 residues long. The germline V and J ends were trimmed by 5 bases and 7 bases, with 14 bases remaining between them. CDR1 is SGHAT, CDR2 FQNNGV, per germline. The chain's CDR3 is CASSPYGFSEKLFF. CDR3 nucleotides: TGTGCCAGCAGCCCATACGGTTTTAGTGAAAAACTGTTTTTT.